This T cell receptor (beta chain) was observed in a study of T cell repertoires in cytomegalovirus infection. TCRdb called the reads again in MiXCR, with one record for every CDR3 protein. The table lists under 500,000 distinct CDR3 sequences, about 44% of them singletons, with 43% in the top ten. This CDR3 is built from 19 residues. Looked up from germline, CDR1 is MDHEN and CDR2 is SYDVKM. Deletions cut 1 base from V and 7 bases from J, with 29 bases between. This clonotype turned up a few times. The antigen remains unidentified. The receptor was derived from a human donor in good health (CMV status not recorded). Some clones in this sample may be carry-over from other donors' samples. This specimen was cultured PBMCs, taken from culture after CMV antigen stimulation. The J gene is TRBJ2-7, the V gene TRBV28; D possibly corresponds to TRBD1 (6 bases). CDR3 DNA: TGTGCCAGCAGTTTATTTCTTTCTCCAACCGGGACACCGTTAGGGGAGCAGTACTTC. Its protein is CASSLFLSPTGTPLGEQYF.